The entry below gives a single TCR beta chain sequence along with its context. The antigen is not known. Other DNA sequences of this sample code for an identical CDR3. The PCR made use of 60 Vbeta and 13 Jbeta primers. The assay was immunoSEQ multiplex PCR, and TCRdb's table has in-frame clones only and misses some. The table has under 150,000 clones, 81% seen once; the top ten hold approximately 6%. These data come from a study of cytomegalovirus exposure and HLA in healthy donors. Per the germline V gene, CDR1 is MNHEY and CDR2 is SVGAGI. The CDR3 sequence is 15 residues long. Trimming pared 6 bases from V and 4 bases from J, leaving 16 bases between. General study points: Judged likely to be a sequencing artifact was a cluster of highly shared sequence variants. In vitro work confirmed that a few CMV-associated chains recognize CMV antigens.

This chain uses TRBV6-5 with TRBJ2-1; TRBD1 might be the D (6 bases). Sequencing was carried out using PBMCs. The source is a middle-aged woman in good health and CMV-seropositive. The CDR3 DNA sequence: TGTGCCAGCAGACTCCGGGACACTCCATACAATGAGCAGTTCTTC. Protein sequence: CASRLRDTPYNEQFF.